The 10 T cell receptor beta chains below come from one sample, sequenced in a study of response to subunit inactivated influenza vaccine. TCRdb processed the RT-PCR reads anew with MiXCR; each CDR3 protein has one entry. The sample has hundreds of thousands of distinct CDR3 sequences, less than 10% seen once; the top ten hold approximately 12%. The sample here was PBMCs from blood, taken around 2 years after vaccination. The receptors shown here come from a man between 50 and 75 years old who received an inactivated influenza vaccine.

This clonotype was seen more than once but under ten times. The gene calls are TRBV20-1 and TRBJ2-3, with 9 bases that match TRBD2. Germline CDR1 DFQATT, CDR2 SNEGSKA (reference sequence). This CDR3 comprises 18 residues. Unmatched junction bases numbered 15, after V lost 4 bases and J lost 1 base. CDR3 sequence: CSATSPMTSGSRTDTQYF. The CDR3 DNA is TGCAGTGCTACAAGCCCAATGACTAGCGGAAGTCGCACAGATACGCAGTATTTT.

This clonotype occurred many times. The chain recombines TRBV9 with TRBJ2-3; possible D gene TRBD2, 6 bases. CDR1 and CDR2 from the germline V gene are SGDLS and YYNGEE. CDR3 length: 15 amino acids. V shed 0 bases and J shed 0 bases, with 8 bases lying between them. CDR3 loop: CASSVGGESTDTQYF. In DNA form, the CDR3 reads TGTGCCAGCAGCGTAGGCGGGGAGAGCACAGATACGCAGTATTTT.

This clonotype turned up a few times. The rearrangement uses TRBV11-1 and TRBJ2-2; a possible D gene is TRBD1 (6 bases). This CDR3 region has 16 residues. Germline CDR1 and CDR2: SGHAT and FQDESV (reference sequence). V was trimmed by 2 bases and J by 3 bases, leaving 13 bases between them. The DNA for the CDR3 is TGTGCCAGCAGCTTATTGGCAGGGGCCGACACCGGGGAGCTGTTTTTT. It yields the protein CASSLLAGADTGELFF. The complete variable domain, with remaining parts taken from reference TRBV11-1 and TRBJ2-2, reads EAEVAQSPRYKITEKSQAVAFWCDPISGHATLYWYRQILGQGPELLVQFQDESVVDDSQLPKDRFSAERLKGVDSTLKIQPAELGDSAMYLCASSLLAGADTGELFFGEGSRLTVL.

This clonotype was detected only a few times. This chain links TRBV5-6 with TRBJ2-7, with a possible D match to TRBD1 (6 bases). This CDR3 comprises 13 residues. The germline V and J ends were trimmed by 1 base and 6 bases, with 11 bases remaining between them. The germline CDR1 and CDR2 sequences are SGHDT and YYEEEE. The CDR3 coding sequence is TGTGCCAGCAGCTTGCACAGGGACGGCGAGCAGTACTTC. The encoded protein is CASSLHRDGEQYF.

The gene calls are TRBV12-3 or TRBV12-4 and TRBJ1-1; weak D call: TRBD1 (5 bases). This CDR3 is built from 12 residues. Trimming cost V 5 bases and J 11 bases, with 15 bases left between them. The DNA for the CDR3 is TGTGCCAGCAGTCCGGGGACTCCTGGGGCTTTCTTT. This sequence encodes CASSPGTPGAFF.

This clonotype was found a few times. CDR3 residues: CAISEEVAGGPVHTQYF. The DNA for the CDR3 is TGTGCCATCAGTGAGGAGGTAGCGGGAGGGCCTGTCCATACGCAGTATTTT. This rearrangement joins TRBV10-3 to TRBJ2-3, with 11 bases identical to TRBD2. Germline CDR1 reads ENHRY; CDR2 reads SYGVKD. The CDR3 has 17 residues. V shed 2 bases and J 7 bases; nucleotides not matched to a gene: 11.

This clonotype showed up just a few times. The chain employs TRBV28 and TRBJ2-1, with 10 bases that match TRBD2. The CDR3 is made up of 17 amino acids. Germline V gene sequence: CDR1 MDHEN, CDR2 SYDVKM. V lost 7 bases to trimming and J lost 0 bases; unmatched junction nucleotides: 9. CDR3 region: CASNRRTSGFSYNEQFF. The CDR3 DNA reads TGTGCCAGCAACCGCCGGACTAGCGGTTTCTCCTACAATGAGCAGTTCTTC.

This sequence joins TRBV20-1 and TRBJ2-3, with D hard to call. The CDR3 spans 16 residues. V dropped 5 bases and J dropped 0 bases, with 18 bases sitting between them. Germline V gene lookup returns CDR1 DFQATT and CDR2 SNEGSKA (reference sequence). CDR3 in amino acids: CSAHPGSTTSTDTQYF. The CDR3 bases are TGCAGTGCTCACCCTGGATCCACAACTAGCACAGATACGCAGTATTTT.

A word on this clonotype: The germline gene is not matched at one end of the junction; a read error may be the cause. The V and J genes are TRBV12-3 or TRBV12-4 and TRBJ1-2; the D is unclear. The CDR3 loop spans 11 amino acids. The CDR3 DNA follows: TGTTCCAGCAGTCAGGACTATGGCTACACCTTC. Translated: CSSSQDYGYTF.

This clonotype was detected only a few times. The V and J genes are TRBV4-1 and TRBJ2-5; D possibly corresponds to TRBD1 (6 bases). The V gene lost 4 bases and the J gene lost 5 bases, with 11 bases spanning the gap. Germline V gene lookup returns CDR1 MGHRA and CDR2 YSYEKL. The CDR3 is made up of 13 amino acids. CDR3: CASSRTVAETQYF. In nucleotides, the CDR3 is TGCGCCAGCAGCCGGACAGTAGCGGAGACCCAGTACTTC.